The following is a T cell receptor beta chain sequence with its context. Its antigen is currently unknown. The CDR3 extends over 15 amino acids. Germline CDR1 and CDR2: ENHRY and SYGVKD. Trimming removed 2 bases from V and 1 base from J, with 9 bases in between. The method was immunoSEQ multiplex PCR; TCRdb's version includes in-frame clones alone and lacks a portion of them. The data hold tens of thousands of clones, with roughly 84% observed a single time. The data belong to a study of lymphopenia after photon versus proton radiotherapy. Study findings and constraints: Proton therapy kept repertoires fairly stable, unlike photons, which gained effector/memory cells.

The rearrangement uses TRBV10-3 and TRBJ1-3; D possibly corresponds to TRBD1 (6 bases). The origin of this receptor is a man aged 60 to 69 with pancreatic cancer. The source was peripheral blood, collected from a patient treated with proton-based radiotherapy. The CDR3 DNA reads as TGTGCCATCAGTGAGGGGGGGGCGTCTGGAAACACCATATATTTT. Protein: CAISEGGASGNTIYF.